A selection of T cell receptor beta chains follows, all from one sample in a study of T cell responses to AZD1222 COVID-19 vaccine. Assay: immunoSEQ multiplex PCR; the TCRdb copy retains only in-frame clones and omits some. The table records over 130,000 clones, roughly nine tenths of them present only once. Sample: peripheral blood, taken 28 days after the second dose of the MenACWY control vaccine. The receptors come from an adult who received the MenACWY meningococcal vaccine as a control. Each CDR3 is given with its conserved first and last residue. D genes are given only for firm matches. Rows give clone size only sometimes, using once, few, many, or a class for an expanded clone.

d_gene	len	v_gene	j_gene	abundance	CDR3nt	CDR3aa
-	15	TRBV14	TRBJ2-7	-	TGTGCCAGCAGCCAAGTGGGCAGGGAGGACTACGAGCAGTACTTC	CASSQVGREDYEQYF
TRBD1	15	TRBV7-2	TRBJ1-4	-	TGTGCCAGCAGCTTAAATCCGGGACAGGGGACAAAACTGTTTTTT	CASSLNPGQGTKLFF
-	15	TRBV19	TRBJ1-3	-	TGTGCCAGTAGTATAGAACAGCACTCTGGAAACACCATATATTTT	CASSIEQHSGNTIYF
TRBD1	18	TRBV19	TRBJ1-1	-	TGTGCCAGTAGTATCCCAGGTGACAGGGACCTGGGGGTTGCTGAAGCTTTCTTT	CASSIPGDRDLGVAEAFF
-	13	TRBV7-9	TRBJ1-2	-	TGTGCCAGCTCCCTCGAGGAAATAGATGGCTACACCTTC	CASSLEEIDGYTF
-	15	TRBV18	TRBJ2-5	-	TGTGCCAGCTCACCGACCACAGGGATTGGAGAGACCCAGTACTTC	CASSPTTGIGETQYF
TRBD2	14	TRBV19	TRBJ2-1	once	TGTGCCAGTAGTTTACGTAGCGGGAGGAATGAGCAGTTCTTC	CASSLRSGRNEQFF
-	15	TRBV19	TRBJ1-4	-	TGTGCCAGTAGTTCCGGCTGGGGCAGTTATGAAAAACTGTTTTTT	CASSSGWGSYEKLFF
TRBD1	16	TRBV7-9	TRBJ2-7	-	TGTGCCAGCAGCCCTGCCGGGACAGGGTCCAGGGGCGAGCAGTACTTC	CASSPAGTGSRGEQYF
TRBD1	17	TRBV6-2/TRBV6-3	TRBJ1-4	-	TGTGCCAGCAGTTACCGACAGGGGGCGCACGCCAACGAAAAACTGTTTTTT	CASSYRQGAHANEKLFF
-	11	TRBV28	TRBJ2-7	-	TGTGCCAGCAGTCCGGGGTACGAGCAGTACTTC	CASSPGYEQYF
-	13	TRBV6-6	TRBJ1-6	-	TGTGCCAGCAGTTACCCTAACGATTCACCCCTCCACTTT	CASSYPNDSPLHF
TRBD2	16	TRBV18	TRBJ2-1	-	TGTGCCAGCTCACCACCTAGCGGGAGCGGCGGCAATGAGCAGTTCTTC	CASSPPSGSGGNEQFF
-	13	TRBV7-9	TRBJ1-5	-	TGTGCCAGCAGCTTAGGACAGGCACAGCCCCAGCATTTT	CASSLGQAQPQHF
TRBD1	16	TRBV18	TRBJ1-5	-	TGTGCCAGCTCACCGGGACAGGCCCTGGGCAATCAGCCCCAGCATTTT	CASSPGQALGNQPQHF
TRBD1	14	TRBV7-2	TRBJ2-7	-	TGTGCCAGCAGCTCACAGGGGGTTACCTACGAGCAGTACTTC	CASSSQGVTYEQYF
-	12	TRBV28	TRBJ2-2	-	TGTGCCAGCAGCCGACCAACCGGGGAGCTGTTTTTT	CASSRPTGELFF
-	13	TRBV15	TRBJ1-2	-	TGTGCCACCAGCAGAGGGGGTAACTATGGCTACACCTTC	CATSRGGNYGYTF
-	12	TRBV9	TRBJ2-5	-	TGTGCCAGCAGCGTAGTAGGAGAGACCCAGTACTTC	CASSVVGETQYF
-	12	TRBV27	TRBJ1-5	-	TGTGCCAGCAGCCCCCACAATCAGCCCCAGCATTTT	CASSPHNQPQHF
TRBD1	13	TRBV6-5	TRBJ2-7	once	TGTGCCAGCAGTACAGGGGGCACCTACGAGCAGTACTTC	CASSTGGTYEQYF
-	14	TRBV29-1	TRBJ2-3	once	TGCAGCGTTGAGGAGGCGGGATGGGGCCGGTCGCAGTATTTT	CSVEEAGWGRSQYF
TRBD1	14	TRBV7-2	TRBJ1-2	once	TGTGCCAGCAGCTTTGGGACAGCTAACTATGGCTACACCTTC	CASSFGTANYGYTF
-	14	TRBV30	TRBJ2-1	once	TGTGCCTGGAGTGTACTGGTCAGACACTTTGAGCAGTTCTTC	CAWSVLVRHFEQFF
-	16	TRBV19	TRBJ1-5	-	TGTGCCAGTAGTATAGAGGAGTGGGGCTCAAGTCAGCCCCAGCATTTT	CASSIEEWGSSQPQHF
TRBD2	15	TRBV18	TRBJ2-5	-	TGTGCCAGCTCACCCGGGACTAGCGGACAAGAGACCCAGTACTTC	CASSPGTSGQETQYF
-	15	TRBV6-2/TRBV6-3	TRBJ2-7	-	TGTGCCAGCAGTTCACACGGGGCCGGCTCCTACGAGCAGTACTTC	CASSSHGAGSYEQYF
-	16	TRBV7-8	TRBJ1-4	-	TGTGCCAGCAGCCCAGCAGGGTTTCGGACTAATGAAAAACTGTTTTTT	CASSPAGFRTNEKLFF
TRBD1	15	TRBV28	TRBJ1-5	-	TGTGCCAGCAGTATCCCGACAGGGAGCAATCAGCCCCAGCATTTT	CASSIPTGSNQPQHF
-	15	TRBV4-3	TRBJ2-7	-	TGCGCCAGCAGCCAAGATCGGGTCAGCTCCTACGAGCAGTACTTC	CASSQDRVSSYEQYF
TRBD2	17	TRBV7-8	TRBJ2-1	-	TGTGCCAGCAGCCCACTAACTAGCGGGGGGGCGGGAAATGAGCAGTTCTTC	CASSPLTSGGAGNEQFF
-	14	TRBV5-6	TRBJ2-5	-	TGTGCCAGCAGCGATAGGAGGGGGCCCCAGACCCAGTACTTC	CASSDRRGPQTQYF
-	11	TRBV19	TRBJ2-3	-	TGTGCCAGTAGGGGACGAGATACGCAGTATTTT	CASRGRDTQYF
-	13	TRBV19	TRBJ2-3	-	TGTGCCAGTAGTATGGGTAGACCAGATACGCAGTATTTT	CASSMGRPDTQYF
TRBD1	16	TRBV7-9	TRBJ1-3	-	TGTGCCAGCAGCCCGTGGGACAGGGGGCCGGGAAACACCATATATTTT	CASSPWDRGPGNTIYF
-	14	TRBV30	TRBJ2-1	-	TGTGCCTGGAAGCGCCGGGGCTCCTACAATGAGCAGTTCTTC	CAWKRRGSYNEQFF
-	15	TRBV7-2	TRBJ2-7	-	TGTGCCAGCAGCTTACGTACCCCAGGTGGATACGAGCAGTACTTC	CASSLRTPGGYEQYF
TRBD1	16	TRBV28	TRBJ1-5	once	TGTGCCAGCAGTTTCCGGGACAGGGGTACCAATCAGCCCCAGCATTTT	CASSFRDRGTNQPQHF
-	14	TRBV24-1	TRBJ2-5	-	TGTGCCACCAGTGGCCCAGGACTCCAAGAGACCCAGTACTTC	CATSGPGLQETQYF
-	14	TRBV6-5	TRBJ2-5	-	TGTGCCAGCAGTTTCTCGACAGCCCAAGAGACCCAGTACTTC	CASSFSTAQETQYF
-	12	TRBV2	TRBJ1-6	-	TGTGCCAGCTTGCTCTTAATTGGGGCCCTCCACTTT	CASLLLIGALHF
-	14	TRBV19	TRBJ2-2	-	TGTGCCAGTCGCCCCGGCAGAAACACCGGGGAGCTGTTTTTT	CASRPGRNTGELFF
TRBD2	15	TRBV7-2	TRBJ2-5	-	TGTGCCAGCAGCGGACTAGCGGGGAACCAAGAGACCCAGTACTTC	CASSGLAGNQETQYF
-	14	TRBV9	TRBJ1-1	-	TGTGCCAGCAGCGTAGCTACTCGGGCAGCTGAAGCTTTCTTT	CASSVATRAAEAFF
-	12	TRBV7-9	TRBJ1-1	-	TGTGCCAGCAGCTCCCCCCTCACAAAAGCTTTCTTT	CASSSPLTKAFF
TRBD1	15	TRBV18	TRBJ1-1	-	TGTGCCAGCTCACCCAAGACAGGGGGAAACACTGAAGCTTTCTTT	CASSPKTGGNTEAFF
-	16	TRBV5-4	TRBJ2-3	-	TGTGCCAGCAGCTTGGGAGCGGGTGGAGGCACAGATACGCAGTATTTT	CASSLGAGGGTDTQYF
-	14	TRBV27	TRBJ2-7	-	TGTGCCAGCAGCCCGTCGCCCAGCTTGTACGAGCAGTACTTC	CASSPSPSLYEQYF
-	14	TRBV28	TRBJ2-7	-	TGTGCCAGCAGGGCCGGCCGCCCCCCCTACGAGCAGTACTTC	CASRAGRPPYEQYF